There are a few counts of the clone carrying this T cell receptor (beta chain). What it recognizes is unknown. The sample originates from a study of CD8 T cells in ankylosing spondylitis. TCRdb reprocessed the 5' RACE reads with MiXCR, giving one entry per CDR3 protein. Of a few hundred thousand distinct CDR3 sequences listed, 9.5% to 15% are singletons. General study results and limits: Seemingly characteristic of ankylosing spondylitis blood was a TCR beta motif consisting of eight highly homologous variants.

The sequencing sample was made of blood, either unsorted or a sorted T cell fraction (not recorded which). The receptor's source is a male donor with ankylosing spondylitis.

The CDR3 sequence: CASSSHIATEQYV. The CDR3 coding sequence is TGTGCCAGCAGCTCCCACATAGCCACCGAGCAGTACGTC. The rearrangement joins TRBV7-2 to TRBJ2-7; no clear D. The germline V and J ends were trimmed by 4 bases and 6 bases, with 13 bases remaining between them. This CDR3 is 13 amino acids long. Germline V gene lookup returns CDR1 SGHTA and CDR2 FQGNSA.